This is a list of T cell receptor beta chains from one sample in a study of control samples from healthy donors and cancer patients. TCRdb's table, derived via immunoSEQ multiplex PCR, lists solely in-frame clones and lacks some. The table lists approximately 100,000 clones, about 89% of them singletons. Sequences were obtained from blood. The receptors shown here come from a man between 25 and 39 years old in good health. CDR3s include the opening cysteine and the closing phenylalanine or tryptophan. The D gene is left open where the match is weak. Clone sizes are given selectively: once, few, many, or a class where the clone is expanded.

j_call v_call clone_size d_call cdr3_nt cdr3_aa
TRBJ1-2 TRBV3-1/TRBV3-2 . . TGTGCCAGCAGCCAAGAGGGGCAGGAGAGGGGCTACACCTTC CASSQEGQERGYTF
TRBJ2-1 TRBV7-2 . TRBD2 TGTGCCAGCTCGTGGGCGGGAGGCCCCGGGGATGAGCAGTTCTTC CASSWAGGPGDEQFF
TRBJ1-4 TRBV6-5 . TRBD1 TGTGCCAGCAGAAGACAGGGAACTAATGAAAAACTGTTTTTT CASRRQGTNEKLFF
TRBJ2-5 TRBV14 . TRBD2 TGTGCCAGCAGCCAACGGCCCCCGACTAGCGGGAAAGAGACCCAGTACTTC CASSQRPPTSGKETQYF
TRBJ2-3 TRBV19 . TRBD1 TGTGCCAGTAGTAAAGACAGGGGTGTAGATACGCAGTATTTT CASSKDRGVDTQYF
TRBJ2-2 TRBV9 . . TGTGCCAGCAGCGTAGGACAGCCGGGGGACACCGGGGAGCTGTTTTTT CASSVGQPGDTGELFF
TRBJ2-5 TRBV19 . . TGTGCCAGTAGTGTAAGGTCCCAGGGAGAGACCCAGTACTTC CASSVRSQGETQYF
TRBJ2-5 TRBV11-2 . . TGTGCCAGCAGCTTGCCTTGGGAGACCCAGTACTTC CASSLPWETQYF
TRBJ2-3 TRBV11-2 . TRBD2 TGTGCCAGCAGCTCTTTGCGGGGGTCGAGCACAGATACGCAGTATTTT CASSSLRGSSTDTQYF
TRBJ2-2 TRBV21-1 . . TGTGCCAGCAGCCGGGACACCCCGAACACCGGGGAGCTGTTTTTT CASSRDTPNTGELFF
TRBJ2-1 TRBV7-2 . . TGTGCCAGCAGCTTAGAGCGCTCCTACAATGAGCAGTTCTTC CASSLERSYNEQFF
TRBJ2-1 TRBV24-1 . TRBD1 TGTGCCACCAGTGACACGACAGGGCCTTCCTACAATGAGCAGTTCTTC CATSDTTGPSYNEQFF
TRBJ2-1 TRBV7-6 . . TGTGCCAGCAGCTTAGTTTGGCGGGTTCCGAACAATGAGCAGTTCTTC CASSLVWRVPNNEQFF
TRBJ1-2 TRBV7-9 . . TGTGCCAGCAGCTTAGGGAACTCCGACAGGAGAGGCTACACCTTC CASSLGNSDRRGYTF
TRBJ1-5 TRBV20-1 . . TGCAGTGCCGAGCCCCAGCATTTT CSAEPQHF
TRBJ2-2 TRBV11-3 . . TGTGCCAGCAGCTCAGGTGTGGGGGAGGCCGGGGAGCTGTTTTTT CASSSGVGEAGELFF
TRBJ1-5 TRBV2 few TRBD1 TGTGCCAGCACAATACAGGGGAGCAATCAGCCCCAGCATTTT CASTIQGSNQPQHF